These 7 T cell receptor beta chains share one sample of origin, sequenced in a study of CD8 T cells in Susac syndrome. RNA in amounts of about 0.5 to 1 ug was reverse transcribed with random hexamers. TCRdb reprocessed the immunoSEQ multiplex PCR reads with MiXCR, giving one entry per CDR3 protein. The sample records more than 130,000 distinct CDR3 sequences, approximately 95% being singletons. The sequencing sample was made of CD8+ T cells from PBMCs. These receptors originate from a human donor in good health.

The chain joins TRBV5-1 to TRBJ2-5; the D is unclear. Germline CDR1 SGHRS, CDR2 YFSETQ. The CDR3 length is 14 residues. With 0 bases removed from V and 2 bases from J, the gap between germline ends came to 8 bases. This CDR3 is CASSLAGWQETQYF. DNA of the CDR3: TGCGCCAGCAGCTTGGCCGGCTGGCAAGAGACCCAGTACTTC. The variable domain in full, with the rest retrieved from reference TRBV5-1 and TRBJ2-5, is KAGVTQTPRYLIKTRGQQVTLSCSPISGHRSVSWYQQTPGQGLQFLFEYFSETQRNKGNFPGRFSGRQFSNSRSEMNVSTLELGDSALYLCASSLAGWQETQYFGPGTRLLVL.

This clonotype has just one count. CDR3 sequence reads: CASSNWDSKNYGYTF. For the CDR3, the DNA is TGTGCCAGCAGTAATTGGGACAGCAAGAACTATGGCTACACCTTC. The J gene is TRBJ1-2, the V gene TRBV12-3 or TRBV12-4; 7 bases are a match to TRBD1. With 5 bases clipped from V and 2 bases from J, the junction kept 8 bases outside the gene matches. CDR3 size: 15 residues.

The chain carries TRBV29-1 and TRBJ1-2, with a possible D match to TRBD1 (5 bases). The CDR3 totals 14 residues. V gave up 2 bases and J gave up 7 bases, with 17 bases separating them. The germline V gene has CDR1 SQVTM and CDR2 ANQGSEA. CDR3 DNA: TGCAGCGTTGAATGGGGCCGGCCAGGCGGTGGCTACACCTTC. It translates to CSVEWGRPGGGYTF.

This chain uses TRBV24-1 with TRBJ2-1; D ambiguous. Germline V gene lookup returns CDR1 KGHDR and CDR2 SFDVKD. Trimming stripped 4 bases from V and 9 bases from J, with 9 bases between. CDR3 length equals 12 residues. CDR3 region: CATSDRFAEQFF. Written as DNA, the CDR3 is TGTGCCACCAGTGACCGCTTTGCTGAGCAGTTCTTC.

The chain employs TRBV29-1 and TRBJ1-1; possible D gene TRBD1, 5 bases. The germline gives CDR1 SQVTM, CDR2 ANQGSEA. V was clipped by 4 bases and J by 4 bases, with 10 bases between them. The length of the CDR3 is 12 residues. CDR3 bases: TGCAGCGTTGGGGGACCTCCCACTGAAGCTTTCTTT. Protein product: CSVGGPPTEAFF.

The chain links TRBV9 to TRBJ2-1, with a weak D call TRBD1 (6 bases). CDR1 is SGDLS and CDR2 is YYNGEE in the germline V gene. V was clipped by 4 bases and J by 7 bases, with 24 bases between them. The CDR3 covers 17 residues. The CDR3 DNA reads as TGTGCCAGCAGCTCTCCGACAGGCTCCTCTGGTGGGAATGAGCAGTTCTTC. Its translation: CASSSPTGSSGGNEQFF.

The gene calls are TRBV29-1 and TRBJ1-5; D might be TRBD1 (5 bases). V shed 4 bases and J shed 7 bases, with 14 bases lying between them. The CDR3 is made up of 13 amino acids. Germline V gene sequence: CDR1 SQVTM, CDR2 ANQGSEA. CDR3 DNA sequence: TGCAGCGTTGGAGGGGTGTTGGGCCAGCCCCAGCATTTT. Amino acid sequence: CSVGGVLGQPQHF. Based on the CDR3 plus reference TRBV29-1 and TRBJ1-5, the full variable domain is SAVISQKPSRDICQRGTSLTIQCQVDSQVTMMFWYRQQPGQSLTLIATANQGSEATYESGFVIDKFPISRPNLTFSTLTVSNMSPEDSSIYLCSVGGVLGQPQHFGDGTRLSIL.